The subject of this entry is one TCR beta chain. The antigen is undetermined. This specimen comes from a study of T cell responses to AZD1222 COVID-19 vaccine. Broader study findings: Of the AZD1222 recipients, only six were seropositive at baseline.

The protocol was immunoSEQ multiplex PCR, while the TCRdb copy is restricted to in-frame clones and leaves out a portion. The sample lists about 120,000 clones, about nine tenths occurring once. CDR3 length: 16 amino acids. V was shortened by 4 bases and J by 0 bases, with 14 bases between the two germline ends. Germline CDR1 is LNHDA and CDR2 is SQIVND (reference sequence). Material: peripheral blood, obtained 28 days after the second AZD1222 dose. The chain is built from TRBV19 and TRBJ2-3; D call uncertain. This receptor was obtained from an adult who received the AZD1222 COVID-19 vaccine. The CDR3 here is CASSTAGTQSTDTQYF. CDR3 DNA: TGTGCCAGTAGTACCGCCGGCACCCAGAGCACAGATACGCAGTATTTT.